This record covers a single TCR beta chain. This sample was included in a study of T-cell memory formation after mild COVID-19. V was clipped by 2 bases and J by 3 bases; unmatched bases: 3. The CDR3 has 14 residues. Germline V lookup: CDR1 KGHSY, CDR2 FQNENV. TCRdb reprocessed the 5' RACE reads via MiXCR and lists one record per CDR3 protein. The repertoire consists of hundreds of thousands of distinct CDR3 sequences, with 24% occurring once and the leading ten covering roughly 8.9%. Sequencing was performed on PBMCs or a T cell subset sorted from them (not recorded which). The source of this sequence is an adult woman who had mild COVID-19 (a few samples of this study predate the infection). Cell type and time point are not known. The V call is TRBV16, the J call TRBJ2-7, with 8 bases fitting TRBD1. CDR3 amino acids: CASSQRDRLYEQYF. The CDR3 DNA follows: TGTGCCAGCAGCCAAAGGGACAGGCTCTACGAGCAGTACTTC.